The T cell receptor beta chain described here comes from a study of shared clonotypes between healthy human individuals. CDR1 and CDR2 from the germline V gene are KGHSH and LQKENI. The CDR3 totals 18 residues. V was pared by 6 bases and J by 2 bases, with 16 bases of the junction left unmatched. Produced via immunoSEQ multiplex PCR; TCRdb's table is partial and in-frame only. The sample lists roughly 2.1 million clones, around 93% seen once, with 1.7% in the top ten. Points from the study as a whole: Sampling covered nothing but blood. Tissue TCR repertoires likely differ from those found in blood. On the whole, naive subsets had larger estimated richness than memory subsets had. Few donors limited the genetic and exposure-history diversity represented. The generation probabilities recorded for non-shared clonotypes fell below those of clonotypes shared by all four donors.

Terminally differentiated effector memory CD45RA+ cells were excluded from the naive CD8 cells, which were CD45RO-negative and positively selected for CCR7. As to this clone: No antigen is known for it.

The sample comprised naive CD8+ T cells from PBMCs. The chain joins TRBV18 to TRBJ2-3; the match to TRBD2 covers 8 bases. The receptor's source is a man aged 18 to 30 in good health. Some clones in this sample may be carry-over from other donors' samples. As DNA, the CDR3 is TGTGCCAGCTCTCCGTGGCTTCAACTAGCGGCGGCCACAGATACGCAGTATTTT. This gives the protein CASSPWLQLAAATDTQYF.